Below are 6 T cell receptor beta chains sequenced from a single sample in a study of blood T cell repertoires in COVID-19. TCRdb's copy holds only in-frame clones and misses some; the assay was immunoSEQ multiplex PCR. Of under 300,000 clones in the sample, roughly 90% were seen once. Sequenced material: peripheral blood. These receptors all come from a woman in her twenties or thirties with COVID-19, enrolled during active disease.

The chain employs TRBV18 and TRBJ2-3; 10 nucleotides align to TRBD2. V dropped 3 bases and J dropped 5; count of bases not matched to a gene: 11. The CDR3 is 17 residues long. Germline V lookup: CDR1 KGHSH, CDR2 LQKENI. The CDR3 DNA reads TGTGCCAGCTCACCCCTAAGGACTAGCGGTAAAGGAGATACGCAGTATTTT. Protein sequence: CASSPLRTSGKGDTQYF.

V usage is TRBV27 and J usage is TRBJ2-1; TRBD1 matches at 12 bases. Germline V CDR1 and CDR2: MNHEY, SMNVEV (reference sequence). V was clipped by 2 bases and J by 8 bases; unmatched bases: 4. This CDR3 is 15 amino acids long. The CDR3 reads CASSLEGQGADEQFF. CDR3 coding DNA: TGTGCCAGCAGTTTAGAGGGACAGGGGGCCGATGAGCAGTTCTTC.

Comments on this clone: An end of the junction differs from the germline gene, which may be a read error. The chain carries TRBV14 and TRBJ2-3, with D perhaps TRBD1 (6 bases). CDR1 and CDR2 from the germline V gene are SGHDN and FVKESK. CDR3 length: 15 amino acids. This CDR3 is CASSKESAGADTQYF. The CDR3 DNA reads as TGTGCCAGCAGCAAAGAAAGCGCAGGGGCAGATACGCAGTATTTT.

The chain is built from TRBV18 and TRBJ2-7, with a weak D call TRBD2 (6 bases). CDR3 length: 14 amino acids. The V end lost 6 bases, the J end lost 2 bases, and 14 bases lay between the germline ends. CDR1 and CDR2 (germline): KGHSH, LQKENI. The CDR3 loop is CASSPEGPAYEQYF. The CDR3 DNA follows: TGTGCCAGCTCCCCGGAGGGGCCCGCCTACGAGCAGTACTTC.

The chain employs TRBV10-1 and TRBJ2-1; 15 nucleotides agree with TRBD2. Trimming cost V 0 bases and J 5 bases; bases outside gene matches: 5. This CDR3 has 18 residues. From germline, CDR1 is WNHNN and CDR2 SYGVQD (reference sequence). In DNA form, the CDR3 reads TGCGCCAGCAGTGAGTCTGGACTAGCGGGGGGGCTGGACAATGAGCAGTTCTTC. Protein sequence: CASSESGLAGGLDNEQFF.

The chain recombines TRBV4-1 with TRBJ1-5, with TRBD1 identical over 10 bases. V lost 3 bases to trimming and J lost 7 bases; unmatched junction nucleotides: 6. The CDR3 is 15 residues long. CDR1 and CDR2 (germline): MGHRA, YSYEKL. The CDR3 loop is CASSHEDRGTQPQHF. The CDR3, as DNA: TGCGCCAGCAGCCATGAGGACAGGGGGACACAGCCCCAGCATTTT.